A single sample is the source of the 14 T cell receptor beta chains below, sequenced in a study of neurological immune-mediated disorders. MiXCR, run by TCRdb on the 5' RACE reads, gives a single entry per CDR3 protein. The repertoire consists of some 54,000 distinct CDR3 sequences, with 9.5% to 12% occurring once and the leading ten covering 6.6%. Time point denoted: longitudinal time-point 1 (baseline). The sequencing input was PBMCs. The receptors were gathered from a male donor with HTLV-1-associated myelopathy (HAM/TSP).

A few counts support this clonotype. The V gene is TRBV7-2, the J gene TRBJ2-1; D remains ambiguous. Germline CDR1 SGHTA, CDR2 FQGNSA. CDR3 length: 16 amino acids. V lost 5 bases, J lost 2 bases, and 16 bases lay in between. For the CDR3, the DNA is TGTGCCAGCAGCCGATCGGGCCCCGGACCCTACAATGAGCAGTTCTTC. This gives the protein CASSRSGPGPYNEQFF.

This clonotype was counted many times. This sequence joins TRBV10-1 and TRBJ1-1; 7 nucleotides match TRBD1. J was trimmed by 1 base and V by 3 bases; bases with no gene match: 5. Germline CDR1 reads WNHNN; CDR2 reads SYGVQD (reference sequence). The CDR3 contains 15 residues. CDR3 nucleotides: TGCGCCAGCAGTGACTCACCAGGGGGGAACACTGAAGCTTTCTTT. Residues: CASSDSPGGNTEAFF.

This clonotype was observed many times. The J gene is TRBJ2-5, the V gene TRBV7-7; possibly TRBD1 or TRBD2 for D (5 bases each). The CDR3 runs 14 residues. The germline V and J ends were trimmed by 5 bases and 5 bases, with 15 bases remaining between them. Germline V gene lookup returns CDR1 SSHAT and CDR2 FNYEAQ (reference sequence). The CDR3 region is CASSARELGETQYF. For the CDR3, the DNA is TGTGCCAGCAGCGCCAGGGAGCTGGGGGAGACCCAGTACTTC.

This clonotype has just a few counts. This chain joins TRBV6-6 and TRBJ1-6; 9 positions agree with TRBD1. There are 14 residues in the CDR3. CDR1 and CDR2 from the germline V gene are MNHNY and SVGAGI (reference sequence). V lost 8 bases, J lost 5 bases, and 4 bases stayed unmatched. CDR3 amino acids: CASGRDRDNSPLHF. CDR3 nucleotides: TGTGCCAGCGGCCGGGACAGGGATAATTCACCCCTCCACTTT.

This clonotype was detected many times. J is TRBJ1-3 and V is TRBV20-1; the D gene is possibly TRBD1 (6 bases). V lost 7 bases and J lost 2, with 15 bases in between. Germline V CDR1 and CDR2: DFQATT, SNEGSKA (reference sequence). CDR3 length: 14 residues. This chain's CDR3 is CSVSKGVAGNTIYF. In DNA form, the CDR3 reads TGCAGTGTTTCCAAGGGGGTGGCTGGAAACACCATATATTTT.

This clonotype was counted many times. This rearrangement joins TRBV28 to TRBJ2-5; 8 bases line up with TRBD1. The CDR3 length is 14 residues. Germline assignment: CDR1 MDHEN and CDR2 SYDVKM. Trimming removed 6 bases from V and 5 bases from J; junction bases left unmatched: 8. CDR3 DNA: TGTGCCAGCAGGCTTCAGGGGGCGGGGGAGACCCAGTACTTC. Its protein product is CASRLQGAGETQYF.

In its sample, this clonotype was seen many times. Written as DNA, the CDR3 is TGTGCCAGCAGTTATTCCGGGACAGGGATGTTCTTC. Protein sequence: CASSYSGTGMFF. The rearrangement uses TRBV6-5 and TRBJ2-1; 9 bases are shared with TRBD1. The CDR3 runs 12 residues. The germline gives CDR1 MNHEY, CDR2 SVGAGI. The V gene end was trimmed by 3 bases and the J gene end by 15 bases; junction bases not matched to a gene: 6.

This clonotype has ten or more counts. This chain uses TRBV7-2 with TRBJ1-5; no firm D call. V lost 1 base and J lost 1, with 8 bases in between. Per the germline V gene, CDR1 is SGHTA and CDR2 is FQGNSA. There are 15 residues in the CDR3. CDR3 amino acids: CASSLVGGSNQPQHF. The CDR3 DNA sequence: TGTGCCAGCAGCTTAGTAGGCGGAAGCAATCAGCCCCAGCATTTT.

In this sample, this clonotype turned up many times. J is TRBJ2-7 and V is TRBV30; 9 positions match TRBD2. The CDR3 extends over 15 amino acids. Unmatched junction bases numbered 6, after V lost 0 bases and J lost 3 bases. Germline V gives CDR1 GTSNPN, CDR2 SVGIG (reference sequence). The CDR3 sequence is CAWSVRAGGLYEQYF. The CDR3 DNA sequence: TGTGCCTGGAGTGTACGAGCGGGGGGCCTCTACGAGCAGTACTTC.

This clonotype was recorded many times. The J gene is TRBJ2-3, the V gene TRBV5-1; D call uncertain. The CDR3 loop spans 11 amino acids. Germline loops: CDR1 SGHRS, CDR2 YFSETQ. V lost 4 bases to trimming and J lost 5 bases, with 5 bases between them. CDR3 region: CASSRKDTQYF. DNA for the CDR3: TGCGCCAGCAGCCGGAAAGATACGCAGTATTTT.

This clonotype was observed at least ten times. The chain carries TRBV20-1 and TRBJ1-6, with TRBD1 identical over 7 bases. Germline V lookup: CDR1 DFQATT, CDR2 SNEGSKA (reference sequence). The CDR3 runs to 13 residues. V lost 6 bases to trimming and J lost 9 bases; unmatched junction nucleotides: 8. The CDR3 DNA follows: TGCAGTGCCGGGACAGTCTCGGGTTCACCCCTCCACTTT. Its protein product is CSAGTVSGSPLHF.

There are many counts of this clonotype. V usage is TRBV7-6 and J usage is TRBJ1-5; perhaps TRBD1 as D (5 bases). The V end lost 5 bases, the J end lost 9 bases, and 14 bases lay between the germline ends. Germline-derived CDR1 and CDR2 are SGHVS and FNYEAQ. The CDR3 runs to 13 residues. Here the CDR3 DNA reads TGTGCCAGCAGCCTAGGAGGGGATGGGCCCCAGCATTTT. Protein sequence: CASSLGGDGPQHF.

This clonotype was picked up many times. The CDR3 loop is CASRWGEGYEQYF. CDR3 in DNA: TGTGCCAGCAGATGGGGGGAAGGCTACGAGCAGTACTTC. V and J are TRBV6-5 and TRBJ2-7; D may be TRBD2 (6 bases). Germline assignment: CDR1 MNHEY and CDR2 SVGAGI. V was pared by 6 bases and J by 3 bases, with 12 bases between. This CDR3 comprises 13 residues.

This clonotype was picked up many times. This chain links TRBV20-1 with TRBJ2-3; D may be TRBD2 (5 bases). The CDR3 contains 14 residues. Germline V lookup: CDR1 DFQATT, CDR2 SNEGSKA (reference sequence). Trimming removed 3 bases at V and 3 bases at J, with 13 bases between. In DNA form, the CDR3 reads TGCAGTGCTAGCCACGGACTGGCTACAGATACGCAGTATTTT. Amino acid sequence: CSASHGLATDTQYF.